Described below is a single T cell receptor (beta chain) sequence and its context. This table comes from immunoSEQ multiplex PCR, and its TCRdb copy is limited to in-frame clones, with some not included. The repertoire has 14,000 or so clones, roughly four fifths of them found once; the top ten carry about an eighth. The CDR3 length is 23 residues. Trimming took off 4 bases at V and 0 bases at J, with 33 bases between the two ends. Germline V gene data show CDR1 as SNHLY and CDR2 as FYNNEI. This sample was taken from a study of technical replicates of blood from a handful of donors. The clonotype was recovered from a human donor in good health. Sequencing used PBMCs. The chain carries TRBV2 and TRBJ2-2, with D maybe TRBD2 (13 bases). CDR3 bases: TGTGCCAGCAGTGCCTTTAGGGGACAGGGGGCAGGACTAGCGGGAGCGAACACCGGGGAGCTGTTTTTT. Its protein product is CASSAFRGQGAGLAGANTGELFF.